Listed below are T cell receptor beta chains from one sample, sequenced in a study of cytomegalovirus exposure and HLA in healthy donors. Method: immunoSEQ multiplex PCR; TCRdb's copy keeps in-frame clones and lacks some. The sample consists of approximately 250,000 clones, around 80% of them appearing once. What was sequenced was PBMCs. Every receptor here comes from a boy younger than 18 in good health and CMV-seronegative. CDR3s include the opening cysteine and the closing phenylalanine or tryptophan. A D gene is named only where the DNA matches it firmly. Only some rows state a clone size, as once, few, many or a class for expanded clones.

j_gene: TRBJ2-2; len: 13; v_gene: TRBV15; abundance: .; d_gene: .; CDR3aa: CAPDSEGTGELFF; CDR3nt: TGTGCCCCGGACAGTGAGGGTACCGGGGAGCTGTTTTTT
j_gene: TRBJ2-1; len: 16; v_gene: TRBV7-8; abundance: .; d_gene: TRBD2; CDR3aa: CASSFGTSGGVGEQFF; CDR3nt: TGTGCCAGCAGCTTCGGGACTAGCGGGGGGGTGGGTGAGCAGTTCTTC
j_gene: TRBJ1-5; len: 16; v_gene: TRBV7-6; abundance: .; d_gene: .; CDR3aa: CASSLGQGLSNQPQHF; CDR3nt: TGTGCCAGCAGCTTAGGCCAGGGGCTCAGCAATCAGCCCCAGCATTTT
j_gene: TRBJ2-1; len: 14; v_gene: TRBV6-4; abundance: .; d_gene: TRBD2; CDR3aa: CASQTSGSSGEQFF; CDR3nt: TGTGCCAGCCAGACTAGCGGGAGCAGCGGTGAGCAGTTCTTC
j_gene: TRBJ2-1; len: 14; v_gene: TRBV19; abundance: .; d_gene: TRBD2; CDR3aa: CASMGLAGVHEQFF; CDR3nt: TGTGCCAGTATGGGACTAGCGGGAGTCCATGAGCAGTTCTTC
j_gene: TRBJ2-1; len: 14; v_gene: TRBV7-2; abundance: .; d_gene: TRBD2; CDR3aa: CASRGRAVDNEQFF; CDR3nt: TGTGCCAGCCGCGGGAGGGCCGTGGACAATGAGCAGTTCTTC
j_gene: TRBJ2-7; len: 15; v_gene: TRBV25-1; abundance: .; d_gene: TRBD1; CDR3aa: CASSDNRGPTYEQYF; CDR3nt: TGTGCCAGCAGTGACAACAGGGGCCCCACCTACGAGCAGTACTTC
j_gene: TRBJ2-1; len: 15; v_gene: TRBV30; abundance: .; d_gene: .; CDR3aa: CAWARMTGERNEQFF; CDR3nt: TGTGCCTGGGCAAGGATGACGGGAGAACGTAATGAGCAGTTCTTC
j_gene: TRBJ2-3; len: 13; v_gene: TRBV11-2; abundance: .; d_gene: .; CDR3aa: CASSRQTSDTQYF; CDR3nt: TGTGCCAGCAGCAGACAGACTTCAGATACGCAGTATTTT
j_gene: TRBJ1-4; len: 15; v_gene: TRBV6-5; abundance: .; d_gene: .; CDR3aa: CASRLTGLTNEKLFF; CDR3nt: TGTGCCAGCAGGCTTACAGGTCTAACTAATGAAAAACTGTTTTTT
j_gene: TRBJ1-2; len: 10; v_gene: TRBV20-1; abundance: .; d_gene: .; CDR3aa: CSASGNGYTF; CDR3nt: TGCAGTGCGTCCGGGAATGGCTACACCTTC
j_gene: TRBJ2-7; len: 15; v_gene: TRBV27; abundance: .; d_gene: .; CDR3aa: CASSTPLGGRYEQYF; CDR3nt: TGTGCCAGCAGTACTCCCCTCGGGGGACGCTACGAGCAGTACTTC
j_gene: TRBJ1-3; len: 13; v_gene: TRBV15; abundance: .; d_gene: .; CDR3aa: CAASFGSGNTIYF; CDR3nt: TGTGCCGCTTCGTTCGGTTCCGGAAACACCATATATTTT
j_gene: TRBJ2-3; len: 15; v_gene: TRBV9; abundance: .; d_gene: .; CDR3aa: CASSVAGGLTDTQYF; CDR3nt: TGTGCCAGCAGCGTAGCTGGCGGTCTCACAGATACGCAGTATTTT
j_gene: TRBJ1-1; len: 13; v_gene: TRBV11-2; abundance: .; d_gene: .; CDR3aa: CASSYIAETEAFF; CDR3nt: TGTGCCAGCAGCTACATCGCGGAGACTGAAGCTTTCTTT
j_gene: TRBJ2-1; len: 15; v_gene: TRBV9; abundance: .; d_gene: .; CDR3aa: CASSRDSHSYNEQFF; CDR3nt: TGTGCCAGCAGCCGCGACAGCCACTCCTACAATGAGCAGTTCTTC
j_gene: TRBJ1-6; len: 13; v_gene: TRBV9; abundance: once; d_gene: TRBD1; CDR3aa: CASGQGHNSPLHF; CDR3nt: TGTGCCAGCGGACAGGGTCATAATTCACCCCTCCACTTT
j_gene: TRBJ2-3; len: 15; v_gene: TRBV10-1; abundance: .; d_gene: .; CDR3aa: CASSDSSGTRDTQYF; CDR3nt: TGCGCCAGCAGTGATTCCAGCGGGACACGGGATACGCAGTATTTT
j_gene: TRBJ1-5; len: 14; v_gene: TRBV6-5; abundance: .; d_gene: .; CDR3aa: CASSYSTGNQPQHF; CDR3nt: TGTGCCAGCAGTTACTCGACGGGTAATCAGCCCCAGCATTTT
j_gene: TRBJ2-7; len: 14; v_gene: TRBV11-2; abundance: .; d_gene: TRBD2; CDR3aa: CASSHTSGRREQYF; CDR3nt: TGTGCCAGCAGCCATACTAGCGGGAGACGCGAGCAGTACTTC
j_gene: TRBJ1-6; len: 14; v_gene: TRBV7-2; abundance: .; d_gene: .; CDR3aa: CASSLRTGDSPLHF; CDR3nt: TGTGCCAGCAGCTTGAGGACGGGGGATTCACCCCTCCACTTT
j_gene: TRBJ2-1; len: 16; v_gene: TRBV4-2; abundance: .; d_gene: TRBD2; CDR3aa: CASSQDPASGGNEQFF; CDR3nt: TGTGCCAGCAGCCAAGATCCCGCTAGCGGGGGTAATGAGCAGTTCTTC
j_gene: TRBJ1-2; len: 12; v_gene: TRBV29-1; abundance: .; d_gene: .; CDR3aa: CSVEQGGYGYTF; CDR3nt: TGCAGCGTAGAACAGGGAGGGTATGGCTACACCTTC
j_gene: TRBJ1-3; len: 14; v_gene: TRBV7-9; abundance: .; d_gene: .; CDR3aa: CASSLGLAGNTIYF; CDR3nt: TGTGCCAGCAGCTTAGGACTAGCTGGAAACACCATATATTTT
j_gene: TRBJ1-2; len: 16; v_gene: TRBV18; abundance: few; d_gene: .; CDR3aa: CASSPRTPQANYGYTF; CDR3nt: TGTGCCAGCTCACCGCGCACCCCCCAGGCTAACTATGGCTACACCTTC